The 31 T cell receptor beta chains given below trace back to one sample, sequenced in a study of vaccination and CD4 T cells after COVID-19. Each CDR3 protein gets one entry after TCRdb re-called the PCR reads with MiXCR. The data contain about 21,000 distinct CDR3 sequences, about three fifths of them seen just once; the ten biggest clones take up approximately 0.93%. The specimen was CD4+ T cells from blood, collected before SARS-CoV-2 vaccination. The receptors here all came from a human donor who had recovered from COVID-19.

This clonotype was observed once. The chain carries TRBV10-3 and TRBJ2-6, with TRBD1 matching 8 bases. The CDR3 length is 13 residues. V lost 11 bases and J lost 3; bases outside the gene matches: 3. Per germline, CDR1 ENHRY and CDR2 SYGVKD. The CDR3 coding sequence is TGTGCCTCCAGGGGGCTTGGGGCCAACGTCCTGACTTTC. This sequence encodes CASRGLGANVLTF.

The J gene is TRBJ2-1, the V gene TRBV28, with 8 bases that match TRBD2. The CDR3 is 15 residues long. Germline V gene data show CDR1 as MDHEN and CDR2 as SYDVKM. Trimming cost V 5 bases and J 3 bases; bases outside gene matches: 6. The chain's CDR3 is CASSGGAGGYNEQFF. CDR3 bases: TGTGCCAGCAGTGGGGGGGCGGGAGGCTACAATGAGCAGTTCTTC.

In this sample, this clonotype turned up a few times. The V gene is TRBV7-9, the J gene TRBJ2-1; TRBD2 agrees at 9 bases. This CDR3 is 16 amino acids long. After removal of 6 bases from V and 3 bases from J, the junction contained 9 bases not matched to a gene. Germline loops: CDR1 SEHNR, CDR2 FQNEAQ (reference sequence). CDR3 sequence reads: CASRPSGEGSYNEQFF. For the CDR3, the DNA is TGTGCCAGCAGACCTAGCGGGGAGGGGAGCTACAATGAGCAGTTCTTC. Full variable domain (rest looked up from reference TRBV7-9 and TRBJ2-1): DTGVSQNPRHKITKRGQNVTFRCDPISEHNRLYWYRQTLGQGPEFLTYFQNEAQLEKSRLLSDRFSAERPKGSFSTLEIQRTEQGDSAMYLCASRPSGEGSYNEQFFGPGTRLTVL.

This chain joins TRBV18 and TRBJ2-7, with 10 bases matching TRBD1. V dropped 3 bases and J dropped 7; count of bases not matched to a gene: 3. The CDR3 loop spans 13 amino acids. Germline-derived CDR1 and CDR2 are KGHSH and LQKENI. The CDR3 protein is CASSPGTGEEQYF. The CDR3 DNA sequence: TGTGCCAGCTCACCCGGGACAGGGGAAGAGCAGTACTTC.

The genes are TRBV28 and TRBJ1-5, with 12 bases lining up with TRBD1. This CDR3 spans 18 amino acids. Per the germline V gene, CDR1 is MDHEN and CDR2 is SYDVKM. J gave up 0 bases and V 6 bases, and 9 bases lay outside the gene matches. CDR3: CASRRPGQGAGSNQPQHF. CDR3 in DNA: TGTGCCAGCAGGCGACCGGGACAGGGGGCGGGTAGCAATCAGCCCCAGCATTTT.

This clonotype was counted once. V usage is TRBV24-1 and J usage is TRBJ2-3, with 10 bases identical to TRBD2. The germline CDR1 and CDR2 sequences are KGHDR and SFDVKD. V shed 2 bases and J 3 bases; nucleotides not matched to a gene: 13. This CDR3 has 19 amino acids. For the CDR3, the DNA is TGTGCCACCAGTGATTCCTTCCCGCAGCGGGAGGGAGGGACAGATACGCAGTATTTT. It codes for CATSDSFPQREGGTDTQYF.

J is TRBJ1-6 and V is TRBV6-5; 8 bases map to TRBD1. CDR1 is MNHEY and CDR2 is SVGAGI in the germline V gene. There are 14 residues in the CDR3. V lost 4 bases to trimming and J lost 7 bases; unmatched junction nucleotides: 3. As DNA, the CDR3 is TGTGCCAGCAGTTTATGGACAGGGAATTCACCCCTCCACTTT. Residues: CASSLWTGNSPLHF.

The chain has TRBV20-1 and TRBJ1-1, with TRBD1 matching over 7 bases. With V trimmed by 1 base and J by 4 bases, 9 bases remained unmatched. CDR1 and CDR2 (germline): DFQATT, SNEGSKA (reference sequence). The CDR3 runs to 15 residues. CDR3 loop: CSARATQGVSTEAFF. For the CDR3, the DNA is TGCAGTGCTAGAGCGACTCAGGGGGTTAGCACTGAAGCTTTCTTT.

This clonotype came up a few times. The CDR3 DNA reads as TGTGCCAGCAGTGGATTAGAAACATGGTATCAAGAGACCCAGTACTTC. Protein sequence: CASSGLETWYQETQYF. This chain uses TRBV25-1 with TRBJ2-5; the D is unclear. The CDR3 is 16 residues long. Germline lookup yields CDR1 MGHDK and CDR2 SYGVNS. V was cut by 4 bases and J by 2 bases, with 17 bases left in between.

This chain uses TRBV6-1 with TRBJ2-7, with 7 nucleotides matching TRBD2. The CDR3 spans 16 residues. The V gene end was trimmed by 1 base and the J gene end by 4 bases; junction bases not matched to a gene: 10. Germline CDR1 MNHNS, CDR2 SASEGT. The chain's CDR3 is CASSEVISGSLYEQYF. In nucleotides, the CDR3 is TGTGCCAGCAGTGAAGTCATTAGCGGGTCCCTTTACGAGCAGTACTTC.

The chain recombines TRBV12-3 or TRBV12-4 with TRBJ1-2; 7 bases align to TRBD1. V shed 0 bases and J 8 bases; nucleotides not matched to a gene: 9. This CDR3 region has 15 residues. The CDR3 protein is CASSLALLDRTGYTF. The CDR3 nucleotides are TGTGCCAGCAGTTTAGCCCTACTGGACAGGACGGGCTACACCTTC.

This chain links TRBV7-9 with TRBJ1-3; D is possibly TRBD1 (5 bases). Germline V gene lookup returns CDR1 SEHNR and CDR2 FQNEAQ (reference sequence). This CDR3 comprises 15 residues. V was trimmed by 8 bases and J by 9 bases, leaving 23 bases between them. The CDR3 protein is CASQRVRGIRTTIYF. CDR3 in DNA: TGTGCCAGCCAACGGGTCCGGGGGATAAGAACCACCATATATTTT.

The chain joins TRBV7-8 to TRBJ1-1, with D unclear. The germline V and J ends were trimmed by 8 bases and 1 base, with 5 bases remaining between them. The CDR3 is 11 amino acids. The germline gives CDR1 SGHVS, CDR2 FQNEAQ. CDR3 bases: TGTGCCAGCCGGACGAACACTGAAGCTTTCTTT. Translation: CASRTNTEAFF.

This clonotype came up a few times. V and J are TRBV27 and TRBJ2-7; perhaps TRBD2 as D (5 bases). Trimming took 6 bases from V and 3 from J, leaving 15 bases between them. The CDR3 sequence is 14 residues long. Germline loops: CDR1 MNHEY, CDR2 SMNVEV (reference sequence). CDR3 residues: CASSRLDSIYEQYF. The CDR3 nucleotides are TGTGCCAGCAGCCGTTTGGACTCGATCTACGAGCAGTACTTC.

There are a few counts of this clonotype. This sequence joins TRBV6-1 and TRBJ1-2, with TRBD1 matching 11 bases. CDR3 length: 15 amino acids. CDR1 and CDR2 from the germline V gene are MNHNS and SASEGT. The V gene end was trimmed by 5 bases and the J gene end by 7 bases; junction bases not matched to a gene: 9. CDR3 residues: CASSRRDRGGSGYTF. The CDR3 region has the DNA TGTGCCAGCAGTAGACGGGACAGGGGGGGTTCTGGCTACACCTTC.

The J gene is TRBJ1-4, the V gene TRBV20-1, with 8 nucleotides matching TRBD1. Germline V gene sequence: CDR1 DFQATT, CDR2 SNEGSKA (reference sequence). The V gene end was trimmed by 6 bases and the J gene end by 3 bases; junction bases not matched to a gene: 3. The CDR3 is 13 amino acids. The CDR3, as DNA: TGCAGTGCAGAGACAGGGGCTAATGAAAAACTGTTTTTT. It is translated as CSAETGANEKLFF.

The chain employs TRBV20-1 and TRBJ1-1, with D unresolved. Trimming removed 6 bases from V and 5 bases from J, with 25 bases in between. CDR3 length: 16 residues. The germline V gene has CDR1 DFQATT and CDR2 SNEGSKA (reference sequence). The CDR3 coding sequence is TGCAGTGCCAGTCACAGCCAAACCGGACCAGAAACTGAAGCTTTCTTT. Translated: CSASHSQTGPETEAFF.

The chain is built from TRBV18 and TRBJ2-7; a weak D match, TRBD1 (6 bases). The V gene's germline CDR1 is KGHSH and CDR2 LQKENI. V dropped 3 bases and J dropped 0 bases, with 9 bases sitting between them. The CDR3 contains 14 residues. CDR3: CASSPGQISYEQYF. The CDR3 region has the DNA TGTGCCAGCTCACCCGGACAGATCTCCTACGAGCAGTACTTC.

This chain uses TRBV7-8 with TRBJ2-2; the D gene is possibly TRBD2 (5 bases). Trimming stripped 9 bases from V and 4 bases from J, with 24 bases between. The germline V gene encodes CDR1 SGHVS and CDR2 FQNEAQ. The CDR3 extends over 17 amino acids. CDR3 sequence (DNA): TGTGCCAGTTCTCCAGGCGACTATGTTGGTATCACCGGGGAGCTGTTTTTT. It is translated as CASSPGDYVGITGELFF.

This clonotype was observed a single time. The chain carries TRBV6-6 and TRBJ1-2; 7 positions agree with TRBD1. Germline trimming cut 4 bases from V and 8 bases from J; bases unmatched to any gene: 10. The CDR3 sequence is 14 residues long. Germline CDR1 and CDR2: MNHNY and SVGAGI (reference sequence). The CDR3 DNA follows: TGTGCCAGCAGTTTCAATGAGGGGGCCGGAGGCTACACCTTC. The encoded protein is CASSFNEGAGGYTF.

A few counts support this clonotype. The chain is built from TRBV7-9 and TRBJ2-3, with D perhaps TRBD1 or TRBD2 (5 bases each). This CDR3 has 13 residues. V was clipped by 8 bases and J by 4 bases, with 13 bases between them. Germline V gene sequence: CDR1 SEHNR, CDR2 FQNEAQ (reference sequence). In DNA, the CDR3 is TGTGCCAGCTCCGCGGTGGGGGCAGATACGCAGTATTTT. This sequence encodes CASSAVGADTQYF. Full variable domain (rest looked up from reference TRBV7-9 and TRBJ2-3): DTGVSQNPRHKITKRGQNVTFRCDPISEHNRLYWYRQTLGQGPEFLTYFQNEAQLEKSRLLSDRFSAERPKGSFSTLEIQRTEQGDSAMYLCASSAVGADTQYFGPGTRLTVL.

The chain recombines TRBV6-1 with TRBJ1-1; possible D gene TRBD1, 5 bases. Deletions cut 6 bases from V and 0 bases from J, with 17 bases between. Germline CDR1 reads MNHNS; CDR2 reads SASEGT. The CDR3 length is 16 residues. The CDR3 region is CASRATWGNMNTEAFF. The CDR3 DNA sequence: TGTGCCAGCAGAGCTACTTGGGGGAACATGAACACTGAAGCTTTCTTT.

The DNA for the CDR3 is TGTGCCAGCAGCGCTCCCGGGGACGTGTTTGAAAAACTGTTTTTT. This sequence encodes CASSAPGDVFEKLFF. The rearrangement links TRBV7-6 to TRBJ1-4; a weak D match, TRBD1 (5 bases). The CDR3 is 15 residues long. Trimming cost V 5 bases and J 7 bases, with 17 bases left between them. The germline V gene has CDR1 SGHVS and CDR2 FNYEAQ.

V is TRBV20-1 and J is TRBJ1-6, with 9 bases fitting TRBD1. With V trimmed by 5 bases and J by 10 bases, 6 bases remained unmatched. This CDR3 has 13 amino acids. Germline CDR1 is DFQATT and CDR2 is SNEGSKA (reference sequence). CDR3 bases: TGCAGTGCTGCCGGGACAGGGAAATCACCCCTCCACTTT. It is translated as CSAAGTGKSPLHF.

The gene calls are TRBV10-1 and TRBJ1-2, with 7 bases matching TRBD1. The CDR3 has 13 residues. Germline CDR1 is WNHNN and CDR2 is SYGVQD (reference sequence). V was pared by 5 bases and J by 8 bases, with 8 bases of the junction left unmatched. The DNA for the CDR3 is TGCGCCAGCAGTCTAGACAGGGTCAGCGGCTACACCTTC. It encodes CASSLDRVSGYTF.

This clonotype was seen more than once but under ten times. The gene calls are TRBV28 and TRBJ2-1; possible D gene TRBD2, 6 bases. The germline V and J ends were trimmed by 8 bases and 5 bases, with 22 bases remaining between them. Germline V gene sequence: CDR1 MDHEN, CDR2 SYDVKM. This CDR3 region has 16 residues. The chain's CDR3 is CASRSGGQVVDNEQFF. CDR3 DNA sequence: TGTGCCAGCCGTAGTGGAGGGCAGGTAGTCGACAATGAGCAGTTCTTC.

The chain joins TRBV12-3 or TRBV12-4 to TRBJ2-7, with 7 nucleotides matching TRBD2. Germline trimming cut 2 bases from V and 1 base from J; bases unmatched to any gene: 8. The CDR3 contains 16 residues. CDR3 DNA: TGTGCCAGCAGTTTAAGAGGTCTAGCGGATTCCTACGAGCAGTACTTC. This sequence encodes CASSLRGLADSYEQYF.

V usage is TRBV20-1 and J usage is TRBJ2-5, with D possibly matching TRBD2 (5 bases). The ends were cut back, 5 bases at V and 1 base at J, with 8 bases in the middle. Germline V gives CDR1 DFQATT, CDR2 SNEGSKA (reference sequence). CDR3 length: 12 residues. CDR3 sequence: CSAEEVQETQYF. DNA for the CDR3: TGCAGTGCTGAGGAGGTCCAAGAGACCCAGTACTTC.

The genes are TRBV7-3 and TRBJ2-7, with D maybe TRBD1 (5 bases). CDR1 is SGHTA, CDR2 FQGTGA, per germline. With 6 bases removed from V and 5 bases from J, the gap between germline ends came to 20 bases. The CDR3 loop spans 15 amino acids. The CDR3 DNA reads as TGTGCCAGCAGTATAATGGGGCTCCCTGGAGACGAGCAGTACTTC. As protein: CASSIMGLPGDEQYF. The full variable domain, its missing parts supplied by reference TRBV7-3 and TRBJ2-7, is GAGVSQTPSNKVTEKGKYVELRCDPISGHTALYWYRQSLGQGPEFLIYFQGTGAADDSGLPNDRFFAVRPEGSVSTLKIQRTERGDSAVYLCASSIMGLPGDEQYFGPGTRLTVT.

The table lists this clonotype with a count of one. V and J are TRBV2 and TRBJ1-2; tentative D call: TRBD1 (5 bases). V was clipped by 6 bases and J by 8 bases, with 16 bases between them. This CDR3 comprises 13 residues. CDR1 SNHLY and CDR2 FYNNEI come from the germline V gene. Written as DNA, the CDR3 is TGTGCCAGCAGGGGGCTGGCAGGTGGGGGCTACACCTTC. Translating it yields CASRGLAGGGYTF.

The rearrangement uses TRBV20-1 and TRBJ2-3, with 7 bases lining up with TRBD2. The CDR3 runs 14 residues. CDR1 and CDR2 from the germline V gene are DFQATT and SNEGSKA (reference sequence). Trimming took 2 bases from V and 7 from J; bases not matched to a gene: 9. The CDR3 bases are TGCAGTGCTAGACTCCTAGCGGCCACGAATACGCAGTATTTT. This gives the protein CSARLLAATNTQYF.